This TCR beta chain was found in a study of cytomegalovirus exposure and HLA in healthy donors. Germline V CDR1 and CDR2: SNHLY, FYNNEI. The CDR3 totals 14 residues. V shed 6 bases and J 4 bases; nucleotides not matched to a gene: 6. This PCR relied on a set of 60 Vbeta primers and 13 Jbeta primers. In the original processing: Among the unique TCR beta chains that a later analysis counted, roughly 80 million in all, approximately 12 million were shared. The method was immunoSEQ multiplex PCR; TCRdb's version includes in-frame clones alone and lacks a portion of them. D and trimming were read from the DNA, whereas the V and J calls and clone size are those reported in that table. The sample lists approximately 170,000 clones; over 70% were seen once. As regards this clone: What it recognizes is unknown.

Overall study results and limits: Sequencing artifact likely explains a cluster of highly shared sequence variants.

Sequenced sample: PBMCs. The V and J genes are TRBV2 and TRBJ1-2; 9 nucleotides match TRBD1. The receptor's source is a middle-aged woman in good health and CMV-seropositive. This chain's CDR3 is CASSDRGESYGYTF. CDR3 bases: TGTGCCAGCAGCGACAGGGGGGAGTCCTATGGCTACACCTTC.